The 14 T cell receptor beta chains presented below share a single source sample, sequenced in a study of shared clonotypes between healthy human individuals. Using immunoSEQ multiplex PCR, the repertoire was profiled, and TCRdb retains in-frame clones only, with some absent. In the table there are 2 million to 3 million clones, over 85% of which are singletons. Specimen: naive CD4+ T cells from PBMCs. The subset was: CD45RA+ positively selected. All receptors come from a man between 18 and 35 years old in good health. Some clones in this sample may be carry-over from other donors' samples.

As for this clone: This specimen includes other DNA sequences encoding the same CDR3. The chain is built from TRBV7-2 and TRBJ2-2; D gene uncertain. Germline CDR1 SGHTA, CDR2 FQGNSA. V was pared by 2 bases and J by 0 bases, with 4 bases between. This CDR3 comprises 14 residues. CDR3 nucleotide sequence: TGTGCCAGCAGCTTATTGGCGAACACCGGGGAGCTGTTTTTT. Translated, it gives CASSLLANTGELFF.

The rearrangement uses TRBV28 and TRBJ1-1; TRBD1 matches 9 bases. Germline V gene lookup returns CDR1 MDHEN and CDR2 SYDVKM. There are 16 residues in the CDR3. J was trimmed by 2 bases and V by 6 bases; bases with no gene match: 10. The CDR3: CASSGWDRAFNTEAFF. CDR3 nucleotides: TGTGCCAGCAGCGGATGGGACAGGGCATTCAACACTGAAGCTTTCTTT.

This clone was seen just once. This chain links TRBV19 with TRBJ2-4; the D is unclear. V shed 6 bases and J shed 15 bases, with 18 bases lying between them. Germline-derived CDR1 and CDR2 are LNHDA and SQIVND (reference sequence). The CDR3 is made up of 12 amino acids. The CDR3, as DNA: TGTGCCAGTAGGAAAGGGTTGAATCACCCGTACTTC. Protein: CASRKGLNHPYF.

The chain has TRBV5-8 and TRBJ1-5; TRBD1 matches at 9 bases. Germline lookup yields CDR1 SGHTS and CDR2 YDEGEE. This CDR3 is built from 17 residues. The V segment lost 7 bases and the J segment 4 bases; nucleotides outside the gene matches: 15. As DNA, the CDR3 is TGTGCCAGCGGCAAAGGGACAGGGTTAAGGGAAAATCAGCCCCAGCATTTT. It yields the protein CASGKGTGLRENQPQHF.

The chain carries TRBV28 and TRBJ2-7, with 10 positions matching TRBD1. Trimming at V came to 3 bases and at J to 3 bases, leaving 2 bases not matched to a gene. The CDR3 is 14 residues long. Germline CDR1 and CDR2: MDHEN and SYDVKM. The CDR3 spells CASSFGQGVYEQYF. CDR3 nucleotides: TGTGCCAGCAGTTTTGGACAGGGGGTCTACGAGCAGTACTTC.

The rearrangement joins TRBV7-3 to TRBJ2-1; D tentatively reads TRBD1 or TRBD2 (5 bases each). The V gene lost 3 bases and the J gene lost 6 bases, with 15 bases spanning the gap. Germline V gene sequence: CDR1 SGHTA, CDR2 FQGTGA. This CDR3 is built from 15 residues. Here the CDR3 reads CASSFTGRTLNEQFF. The CDR3 nucleotides read TGTGCCAGCAGCTTCACGGGGCGAACTCTCAATGAGCAGTTCTTC.

The CDR3 loop reads CASNPVRAGSYEQYF. For the CDR3, the DNA is TGTGCCAGCAACCCAGTTCGGGCAGGGTCCTACGAGCAGTACTTC. The genes are TRBV28 and TRBJ2-7; possible D gene TRBD1, 5 bases. Germline V gene sequence: CDR1 MDHEN, CDR2 SYDVKM. The V end lost 7 bases, the J end lost 1 base, and 17 bases lay between the germline ends. The CDR3 sequence is 15 residues long.

Comment on this clone: This sample includes further DNA sequences coding for the same CDR3. This sequence joins TRBV9 and TRBJ2-6, with a possible D match to TRBD2 (6 bases). Per germline, CDR1 SGDLS and CDR2 YYNGEE. The CDR3 consists of 15 residues. V dropped 0 bases and J dropped 2 bases, with 6 bases sitting between them. The CDR3 sequence is CASSVAGAGANVLTF. The CDR3 nucleotides read TGTGCCAGCAGCGTAGCGGGGGCTGGGGCCAACGTCCTGACTTTC.

This chain links TRBV7-2 with TRBJ2-3; D is possibly TRBD1 or TRBD2 (5 bases each). Trimming took off 4 bases at V and 7 bases at J, with 18 bases between the two ends. CDR3 length: 15 amino acids. Germline V gene data show CDR1 as SGHTA and CDR2 as FQGNSA. The DNA for the CDR3 is TGTGCCAGCAGCTGGGACGAGACCATAAGTTATACGCAGTATTTT. As protein: CASSWDETISYTQYF.

The chain employs TRBV7-2 and TRBJ2-3; a weak D match, TRBD2 (5 bases). Germline assignment: CDR1 SGHTA and CDR2 FQGNSA. There are 16 residues in the CDR3. V was clipped by 1 base and J by 4 bases, with 15 bases between them. The CDR3 sequence is CASSLGVAYPADTQYF. The CDR3 nucleotides read TGTGCCAGCAGCTTAGGGGTAGCGTACCCGGCAGATACGCAGTATTTT.

The J gene is TRBJ2-7, the V gene TRBV29-1; D uncertain. V was pared by 4 bases and J by 5 bases, with 9 bases between. This CDR3 spans 11 amino acids. The germline V gene has CDR1 SQVTM and CDR2 ANQGSEA. CDR3 DNA: TGCAGCGTTGTGGCCGACGACGAGCAGTACTTC. This encodes CSVVADDEQYF.

The chain uses TRBV30 and TRBJ2-7; D is possibly TRBD2 (5 bases). This CDR3 comprises 15 residues. Trimming stripped 5 bases from V and 2 bases from J, with 19 bases between. From germline, CDR1 is GTSNPN and CDR2 SVGIG (reference sequence). CDR3 coding DNA: TGTGCCTGGGATCCGAGGGCTGCACCTCCCTACGAGCAGTACTTC. This sequence encodes CAWDPRAAPPYEQYF. Full variable domain (outside the CDR3, taken from reference TRBV30 and TRBJ2-7): SQTIHQWPATLVQPVGSPLSLECTVEGTSNPNLYWYRQAAGRGLQLLFYSVGIGQISSEVPQNLSASRPQDRQFILSSKKLLLSDSGFYLCAWDPRAAPPYEQYFGPGTRLTVT.

V usage is TRBV28 and J usage is TRBJ2-6, with no clear D. Germline V gene sequence: CDR1 MDHEN, CDR2 SYDVKM. The CDR3 sequence is 17 residues long. The V end lost 2 bases, the J end lost 1 base, and 12 bases lay between the germline ends. The CDR3 DNA sequence: TGTGCCAGCAGTTTAGCTTTAATAATATCTGGGGCCAACGTCCTGACTTTC. Protein sequence: CASSLALIISGANVLTF.

J is TRBJ2-7 and V is TRBV2; D is tentatively TRBD1 or TRBD2 (5 bases each). The CDR3 totals 15 residues. Germline V CDR1 and CDR2: SNHLY, FYNNEI. Trimming shortened V by 5 bases and J by 0 bases, and 14 bases separated the two germline ends. The CDR3 coding sequence is TGTGCCAGCAGTTCTCGGGACGCGAGCTCCTACGAGCAGTACTTC. Amino acid sequence: CASSSRDASSYEQYF. Variable domain in full (rest from reference TRBV2 and TRBJ2-7): EPEVTQTPSHQVTQMGQEVILRCVPISNHLYFYWYRQILGQKVEFLVSFYNNEISEKSEIFDDQFSVERPDGSNFTLKIRSTKLEDSAMYFCASSSRDASSYEQYFGPGTRLTVT.